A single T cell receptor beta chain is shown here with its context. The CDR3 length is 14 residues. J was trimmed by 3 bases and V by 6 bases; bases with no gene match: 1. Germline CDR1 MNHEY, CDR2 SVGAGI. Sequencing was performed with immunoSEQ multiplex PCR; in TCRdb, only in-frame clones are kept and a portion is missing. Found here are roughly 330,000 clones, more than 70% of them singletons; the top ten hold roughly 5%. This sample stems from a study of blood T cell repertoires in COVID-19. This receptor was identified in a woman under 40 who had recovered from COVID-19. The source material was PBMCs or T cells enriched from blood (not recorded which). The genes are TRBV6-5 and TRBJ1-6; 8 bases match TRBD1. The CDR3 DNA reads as TGTGCCAGCAGACAGGGGGTCTATAATTCACCCCTCCACTTT. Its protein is CASRQGVYNSPLHF.